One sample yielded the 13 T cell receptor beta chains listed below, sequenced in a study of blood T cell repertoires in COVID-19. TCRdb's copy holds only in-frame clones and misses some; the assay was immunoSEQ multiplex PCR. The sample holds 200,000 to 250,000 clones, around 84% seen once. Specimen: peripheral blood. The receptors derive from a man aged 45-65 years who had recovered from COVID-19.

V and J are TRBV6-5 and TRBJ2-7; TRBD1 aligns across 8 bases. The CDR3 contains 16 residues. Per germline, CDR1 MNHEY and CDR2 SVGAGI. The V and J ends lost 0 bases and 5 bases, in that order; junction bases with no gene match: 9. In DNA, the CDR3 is TGTGCCAGCAGTTACTCGCCCCAGGGGGCCGGGAACGAGCAGTACTTC. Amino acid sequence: CASSYSPQGAGNEQYF.

CDR3 loop: CASSQDRLAGGDEQFF. The CDR3 nucleotides read TGTGCCAGCAGCCAAGACAGACTAGCGGGAGGGGATGAGCAGTTCTTC. The V and J genes are TRBV4-2 and TRBJ2-1, with 14 positions matching TRBD2. V trimming: 0 bases; J trimming: 8 bases; junction bases outside the gene matches: 3. This CDR3 spans 16 amino acids. Looked up from germline, CDR1 is LGHNA and CDR2 is YNFKEQ.

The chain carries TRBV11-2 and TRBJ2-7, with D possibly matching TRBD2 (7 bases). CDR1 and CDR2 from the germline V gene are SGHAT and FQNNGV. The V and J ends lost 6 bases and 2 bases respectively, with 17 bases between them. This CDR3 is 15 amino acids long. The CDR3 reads CASRGGGSATYEQYF. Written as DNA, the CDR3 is TGTGCCAGCAGGGGGGGCGGGAGCGCGACCTACGAGCAGTACTTC. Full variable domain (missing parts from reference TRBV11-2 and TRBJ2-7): EAGVAQSPRYKIIEKRQSVAFWCNPISGHATLYWYQQILGQGPKLLIQFQNNGVVDDSQLPKDRFSAERLKGVDSTLKIQPAKLEDSAVYLCASRGGGSATYEQYFGPGTRLTVT.

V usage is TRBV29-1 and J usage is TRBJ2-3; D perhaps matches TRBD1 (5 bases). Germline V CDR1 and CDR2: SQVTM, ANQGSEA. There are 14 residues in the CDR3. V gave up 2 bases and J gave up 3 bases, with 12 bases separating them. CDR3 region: CSVEKGRRTDTQYF. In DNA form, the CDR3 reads TGCAGCGTTGAAAAGGGGCGCCGGACAGATACGCAGTATTTT.

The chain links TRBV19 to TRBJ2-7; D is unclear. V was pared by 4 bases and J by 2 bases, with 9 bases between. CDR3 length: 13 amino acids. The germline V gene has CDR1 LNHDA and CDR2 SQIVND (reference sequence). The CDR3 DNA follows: TGTGCCAGTAGTAGCGGCCATGCCTACGAGCAGTACTTC. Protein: CASSSGHAYEQYF.

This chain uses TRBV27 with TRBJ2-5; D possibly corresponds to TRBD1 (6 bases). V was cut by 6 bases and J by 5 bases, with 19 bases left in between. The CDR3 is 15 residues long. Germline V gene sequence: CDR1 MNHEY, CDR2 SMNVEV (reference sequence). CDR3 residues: CASSLVSGVGETQYF. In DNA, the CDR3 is TGTGCCAGCAGCCTCGTCTCAGGGGTAGGGGAGACCCAGTACTTC.

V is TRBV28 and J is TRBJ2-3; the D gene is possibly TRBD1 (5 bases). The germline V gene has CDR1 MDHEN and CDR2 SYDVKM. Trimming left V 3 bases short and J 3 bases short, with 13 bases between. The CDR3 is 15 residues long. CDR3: CASSFVQVGTDTQYF. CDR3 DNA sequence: TGTGCCAGCAGTTTCGTACAGGTTGGGACAGATACGCAGTATTTT.

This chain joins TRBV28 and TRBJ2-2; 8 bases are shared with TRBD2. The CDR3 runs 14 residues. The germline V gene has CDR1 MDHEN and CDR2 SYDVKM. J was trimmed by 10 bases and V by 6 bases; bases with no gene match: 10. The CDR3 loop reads CASSSILAVPELFF. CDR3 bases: TGTGCCAGCAGCTCAATACTAGCGGTCCCGGAGCTGTTTTTT.

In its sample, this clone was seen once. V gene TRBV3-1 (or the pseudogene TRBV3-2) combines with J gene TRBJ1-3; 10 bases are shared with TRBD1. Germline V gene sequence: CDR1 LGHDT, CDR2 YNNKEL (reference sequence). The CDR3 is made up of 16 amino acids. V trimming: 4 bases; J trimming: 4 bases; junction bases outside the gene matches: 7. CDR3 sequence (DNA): TGTGCCAGCAGCCCCGACAGGGGGCTCACCGGAAACACCATATATTTT. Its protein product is CASSPDRGLTGNTIYF.

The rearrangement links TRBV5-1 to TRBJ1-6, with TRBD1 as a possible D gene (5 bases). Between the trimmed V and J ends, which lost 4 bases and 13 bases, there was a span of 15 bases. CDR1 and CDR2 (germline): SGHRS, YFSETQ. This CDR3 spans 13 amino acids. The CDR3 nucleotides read TGCGCCAGCAGCCCCGGGCAGGGAATCCCCCTCCACTTT. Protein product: CASSPGQGIPLHF.

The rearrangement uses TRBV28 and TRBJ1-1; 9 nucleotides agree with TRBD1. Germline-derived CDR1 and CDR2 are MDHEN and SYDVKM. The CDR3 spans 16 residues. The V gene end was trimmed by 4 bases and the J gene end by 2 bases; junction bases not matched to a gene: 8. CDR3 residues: CASSYGGQGRNTEAFF. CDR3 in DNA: TGTGCCAGCAGTTACGGAGGACAGGGGCGAAACACTGAAGCTTTCTTT. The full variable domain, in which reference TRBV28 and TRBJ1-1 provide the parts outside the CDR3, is DVKVTQSSRYLVKRTGEKVFLECVQDMDHENMFWYRQDPGLGLRLIYFSYDVKMKEKGDIPEGYSVSREKKERFSLILESASTNQTSMYLCASSYGGQGRNTEAFFGQGTRLTVV.

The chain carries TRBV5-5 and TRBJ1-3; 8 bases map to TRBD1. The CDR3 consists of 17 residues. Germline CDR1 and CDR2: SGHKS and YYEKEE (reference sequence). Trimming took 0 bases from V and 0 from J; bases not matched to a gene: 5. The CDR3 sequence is CASSLASGTGSGNTIYF. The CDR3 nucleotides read TGTGCCAGCAGCTTGGCCTCCGGGACAGGCTCTGGAAACACCATATATTTT.

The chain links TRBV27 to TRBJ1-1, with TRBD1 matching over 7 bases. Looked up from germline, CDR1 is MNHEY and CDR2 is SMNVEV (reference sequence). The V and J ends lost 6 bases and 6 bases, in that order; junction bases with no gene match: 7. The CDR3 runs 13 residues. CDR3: CASRPLQGSEAFF. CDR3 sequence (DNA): TGTGCCAGCAGGCCATTACAGGGGTCTGAAGCTTTCTTT.